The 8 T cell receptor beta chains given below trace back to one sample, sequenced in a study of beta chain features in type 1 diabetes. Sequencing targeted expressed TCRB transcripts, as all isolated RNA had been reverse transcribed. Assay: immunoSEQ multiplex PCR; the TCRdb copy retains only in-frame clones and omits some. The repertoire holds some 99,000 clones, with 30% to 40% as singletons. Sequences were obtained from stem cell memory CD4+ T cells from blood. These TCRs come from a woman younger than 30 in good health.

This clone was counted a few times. Here the CDR3 reads CASSLEPLLNTEAFF. The CDR3 nucleotides are TGTGCCAGCAGCTTAGAACCCCTACTGAACACTGAAGCTTTCTTT. The V and J genes are TRBV7-6 and TRBJ1-1, with D hard to call. V lost 1 base, J lost 0 bases, and 9 bases lay in between. Germline CDR1 reads SGHVS; CDR2 reads FNYEAQ. This CDR3 contains 15 residues.

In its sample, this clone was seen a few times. In nucleotides, the CDR3 is TGTGCCAGCAGCCTGACAGGGACGAGGGAGCAGTACTTC. Translation gives CASSLTGTREQYF. The J gene is TRBJ2-7, the V gene TRBV7-9; 7 bases agree with TRBD1. Germline V gene lookup returns CDR1 SEHNR and CDR2 FQNEAQ (reference sequence). The length of the CDR3 is 13 residues. Trimming removed 5 bases from V and 7 bases from J; junction bases left unmatched: 8.

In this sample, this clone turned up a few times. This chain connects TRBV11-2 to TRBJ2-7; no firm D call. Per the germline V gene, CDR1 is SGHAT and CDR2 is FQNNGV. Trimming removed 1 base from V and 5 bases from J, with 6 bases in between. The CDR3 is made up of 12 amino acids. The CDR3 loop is CASSLVRNEQYF. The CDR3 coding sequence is TGTGCCAGCAGCTTAGTTAGAAACGAGCAGTACTTC.

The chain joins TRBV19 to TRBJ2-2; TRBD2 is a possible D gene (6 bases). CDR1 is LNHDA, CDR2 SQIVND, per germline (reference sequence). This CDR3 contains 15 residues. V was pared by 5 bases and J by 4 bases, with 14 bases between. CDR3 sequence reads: CASSFGGPGTGELFF. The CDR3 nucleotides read TGTGCCAGTAGTTTCGGAGGGCCCGGCACCGGGGAGCTGTTTTTT.

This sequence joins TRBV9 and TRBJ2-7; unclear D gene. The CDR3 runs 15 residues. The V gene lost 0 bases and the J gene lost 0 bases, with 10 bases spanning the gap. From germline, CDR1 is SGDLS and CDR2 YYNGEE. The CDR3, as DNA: TGTGCCAGCAGCGTAGGGTGGAGCCCCTCCTACGAGCAGTACTTC. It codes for CASSVGWSPSYEQYF.

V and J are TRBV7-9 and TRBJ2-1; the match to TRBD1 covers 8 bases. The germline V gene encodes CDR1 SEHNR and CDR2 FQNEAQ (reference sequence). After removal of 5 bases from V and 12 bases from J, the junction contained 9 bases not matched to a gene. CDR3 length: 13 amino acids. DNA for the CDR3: TGTGCCAGCAGCCCCCGGGACAGGTCCGGGCAGTTCTTC. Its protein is CASSPRDRSGQFF.

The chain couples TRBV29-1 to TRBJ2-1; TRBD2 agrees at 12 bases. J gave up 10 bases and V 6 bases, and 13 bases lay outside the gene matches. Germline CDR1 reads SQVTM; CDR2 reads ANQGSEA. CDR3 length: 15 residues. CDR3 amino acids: CSVETGTSGPREQFF. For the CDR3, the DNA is TGCAGCGTCGAGACTGGGACTAGCGGGCCCCGAGAGCAGTTCTTC.

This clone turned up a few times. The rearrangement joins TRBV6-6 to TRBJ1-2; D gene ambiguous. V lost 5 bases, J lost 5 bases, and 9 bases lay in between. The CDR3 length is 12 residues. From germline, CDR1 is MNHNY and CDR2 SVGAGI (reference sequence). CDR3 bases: TGTGCCAGCAGTCCCGGGATTTATGGCTACACCTTC. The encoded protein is CASSPGIYGYTF.